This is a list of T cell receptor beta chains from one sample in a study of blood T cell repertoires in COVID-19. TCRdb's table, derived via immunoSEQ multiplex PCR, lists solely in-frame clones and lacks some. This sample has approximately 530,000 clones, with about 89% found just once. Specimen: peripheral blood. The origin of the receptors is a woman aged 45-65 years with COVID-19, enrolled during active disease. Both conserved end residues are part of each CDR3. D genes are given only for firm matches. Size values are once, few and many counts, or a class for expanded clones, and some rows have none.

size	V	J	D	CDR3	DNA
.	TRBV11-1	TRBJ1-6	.	CASSLRQGIENSPLYF	TGTGCCAGCAGCTTACGGCAGGGAATCGAGAATTCACCCCTCTACTTT
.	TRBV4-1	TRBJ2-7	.	CASSQDRSIPGLAYEQYF	TGCGCCAGCAGCCAAGATCGCAGTATACCTGGCCTCGCCTACGAGCAGTACTTC
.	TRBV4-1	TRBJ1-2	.	CASSQKKGGDIAEGYTF	TGCGCCAGCAGCCAAAAAAAGGGAGGGGACATTGCGGAAGGCTACACCTTC
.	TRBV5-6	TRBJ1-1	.	CASSPRLGTGTEAFF	TGTGCCAGCAGCCCCCGGCTCGGAACGGGGACTGAAGCTTTCTTT
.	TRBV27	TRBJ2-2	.	CASSTGEELFF	TGTGCCAGCAGTACAGGCGAGGAGCTGTTTTTT
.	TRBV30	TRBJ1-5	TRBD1	CAWGAGGSQPQHF	TGTGCCTGGGGCGCAGGGGGCTCTCAGCCCCAGCATTTT
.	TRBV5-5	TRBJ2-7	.	CASSLGVSFGQPYEQYF	TGTGCCAGCAGCCTAGGGGTTTCTTTCGGACAGCCCTACGAGCAGTACTTC
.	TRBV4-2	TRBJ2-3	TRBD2	CASSRGISSGGTDTQYF	TGTGCCAGCAGCCGGGGCATATCTAGCGGGGGGACAGATACGCAGTATTTT
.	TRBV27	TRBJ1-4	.	CASRRDPATNEKLFF	TGTGCCAGCAGGCGGGATCCAGCAACTAATGAAAAACTGTTTTTT
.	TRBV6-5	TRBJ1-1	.	CASSYRGSQMNTEAFF	TGTGCCAGCAGTTACCGCGGCAGCCAGATGAACACTGAAGCTTTCTTT
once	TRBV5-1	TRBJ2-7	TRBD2	CASSLGVSSGSFSYEQYF	TGCGCCAGCAGCTTAGGAGTGTCTAGCGGGTCCTTCTCCTACGAGCAGTACTTC
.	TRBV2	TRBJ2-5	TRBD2	CASTPGLAEETQYF	TGTGCCAGCACCCCGGGACTAGCGGAAGAGACCCAGTACTTC
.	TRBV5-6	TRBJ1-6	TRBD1	CASSPGTGWGSPLHF	TGTGCCAGCAGCCCAGGGACAGGCTGGGGTTCACCCCTCCACTTT
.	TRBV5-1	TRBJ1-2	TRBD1	CASSGGTANYGYTF	TGCGCCAGCAGCGGCGGGACAGCTAACTATGGCTACACCTTC
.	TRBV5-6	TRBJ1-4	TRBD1	CASSSSRAQGAGVGEKLFF	TGTGCCAGCAGCTCATCCCGCGCACAGGGGGCAGGTGTAGGTGAAAAACTGTTTTTT
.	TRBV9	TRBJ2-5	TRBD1	CASSPDTGEGETQYF	TGTGCCAGCAGCCCCGATACAGGGGAAGGAGAGACCCAGTACTTC
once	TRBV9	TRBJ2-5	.	CASSVRPSSRAGETQYF	TGTGCCAGCAGCGTCCGCCCGTCTTCGCGGGCCGGGGAGACCCAGTACTTC
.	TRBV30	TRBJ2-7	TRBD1	CAWSGGAGGAYEQYF	TGTGCCTGGAGTGGGGGGGCAGGGGGCGCATACGAGCAGTACTTC
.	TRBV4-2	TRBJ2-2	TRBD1	CASSQVQGARTGELFF	TGTGCCAGCAGCCAGGTACAGGGGGCGCGGACCGGGGAGCTGTTTTTT
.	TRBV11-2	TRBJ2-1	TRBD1	CASSVRTGDEQFF	TGTGCCAGCAGCGTAAGGACAGGGGATGAGCAGTTCTTC
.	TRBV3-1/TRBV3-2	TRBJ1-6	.	CASSQEGGPLHF	TGTGCCAGCAGCCAAGAAGGGGGACCCCTCCACTTT
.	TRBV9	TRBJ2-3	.	CASSGRVSDTQYF	TGTGCCAGCAGCGGCAGGGTATCAGATACGCAGTATTTT
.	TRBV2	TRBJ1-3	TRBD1	CASSTDRFSGNTIYF	TGTGCCAGCAGTACGGACAGGTTCTCTGGAAACACCATATATTTT
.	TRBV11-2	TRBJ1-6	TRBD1	CASSLTGGGSPLHF	TGTGCCAGCAGCCTGACAGGGGGTGGGTCACCCCTCCACTTT
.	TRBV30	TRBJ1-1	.	CAWKGRTEAFF	TGTGCCTGGAAGGGGAGGACTGAAGCTTTCTTT
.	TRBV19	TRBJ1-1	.	CASSNWVNRDANTEAFF	TGTGCCAGTAGTAACTGGGTCAACAGGGACGCGAACACTGAAGCTTTCTTT
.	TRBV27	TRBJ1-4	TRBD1	CASSLSTGQGAEKLFF	TGTGCCAGCAGTTTATCGACGGGACAGGGGGCTGAAAAACTGTTTTTT
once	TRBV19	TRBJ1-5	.	CASSIVGDQPQHF	TGTGCCAGTAGTATAGTCGGGGATCAGCCCCAGCATTTT
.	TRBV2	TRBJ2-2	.	CASRGEAGELFF	TGTGCCAGCAGAGGAGAAGCCGGGGAGCTGTTTTTT
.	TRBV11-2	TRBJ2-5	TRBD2	CASTLSGGALVGTQYF	TGTGCCAGCACCTTAAGCGGGGGGGCCTTAGTCGGGACCCAGTACTTC
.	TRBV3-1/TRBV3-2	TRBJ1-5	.	CASSQVGDNQPQHF	TGTGCCAGCAGCCAAGTCGGGGATAATCAGCCCCAGCATTTT
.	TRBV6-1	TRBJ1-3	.	CASSERQGRNTIYF	TGTGCCAGCAGTGAAAGGCAGGGTCGAAACACCATATATTTT
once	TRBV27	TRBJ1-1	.	CASRLPGTEAFF	TGTGCCAGCAGGCTTCCGGGGACTGAAGCTTTCTTT
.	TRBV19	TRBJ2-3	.	CASSIGAGNTDTQYF	TGTGCCAGTAGTATAGGGGCAGGGAACACAGATACGCAGTATTTT
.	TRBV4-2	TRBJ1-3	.	CASSQDNNSGNTIYF	TGTGCCAGCAGCCAAGACAACAACTCTGGAAACACCATATATTTT
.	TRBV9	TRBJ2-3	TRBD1	CASSGDRGPTRADTQYF	TGTGCCAGCAGCGGCGACAGGGGGCCGACACGCGCAGATACGCAGTATTTT
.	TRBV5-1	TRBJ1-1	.	CASSWGGGEETEAFF	TGCGCCAGCAGCTGGGGCGGGGGAGAGGAGACTGAAGCTTTCTTT
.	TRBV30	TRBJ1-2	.	CAWSVLSPQADGYTF	TGTGCCTGGAGTGTACTTTCTCCGCAGGCTGATGGCTACACCTTC
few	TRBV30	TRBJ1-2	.	CAWQPTGNYGYTF	TGTGCCTGGCAACCGACGGGGAACTATGGCTACACCTTC
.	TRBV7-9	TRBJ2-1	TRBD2	CASTPGTRYNEQFF	TGTGCCAGCACCCCCGGGACTAGATACAATGAGCAGTTCTTC
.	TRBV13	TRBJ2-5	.	CASSFGSGVGETQYF	TGTGCCAGCAGCTTTGGATCGGGGGTAGGCGAGACCCAGTACTTC
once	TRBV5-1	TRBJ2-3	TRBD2	CASSPGLVSDTQYF	TGCGCCAGCAGCCCGGGACTAGTATCAGATACGCAGTATTTT
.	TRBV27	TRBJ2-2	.	CASSSSRATGELFF	TGTGCCAGCAGTTCATCCAGGGCCACCGGGGAGCTGTTTTTT